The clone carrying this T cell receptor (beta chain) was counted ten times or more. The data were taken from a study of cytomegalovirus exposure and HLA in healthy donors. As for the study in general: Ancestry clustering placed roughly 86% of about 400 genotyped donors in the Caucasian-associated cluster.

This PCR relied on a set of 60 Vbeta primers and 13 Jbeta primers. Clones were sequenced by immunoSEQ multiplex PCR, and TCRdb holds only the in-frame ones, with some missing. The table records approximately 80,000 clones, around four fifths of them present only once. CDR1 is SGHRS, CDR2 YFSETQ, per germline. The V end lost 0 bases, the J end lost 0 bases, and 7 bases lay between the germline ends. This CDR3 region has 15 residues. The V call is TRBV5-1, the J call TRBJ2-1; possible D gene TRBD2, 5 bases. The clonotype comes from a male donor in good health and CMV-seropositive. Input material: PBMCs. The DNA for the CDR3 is TGCGCCAGCAGCTTGGAAGGGAGCTCCTACAATGAGCAGTTCTTC. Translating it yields CASSLEGSSYNEQFF.